This TCR beta chain comes out of a study of T cell repertoires in cytomegalovirus infection. Study in general: Through public TCR beta signatures, both CMV infection and matching HLA type were indicated.

In TCRdb, the reads were re-called with MiXCR into one record per CDR3 protein. The data contain approximately 300,000 distinct CDR3 sequences, more than 20% of them singletons. This clonotype showed up just a few times. What it binds is unknown. The ends lost 3 bases at V and 7 bases at J; junction bases unmatched: 4. CDR3 length: 14 residues. V usage is TRBV12-3 or TRBV12-4 and J usage is TRBJ2-2; 8 positions match TRBD2. The clonotype comes from a human donor in good health (CMV status not recorded). Some clones in this sample may be carry-over from other donors' samples. The sample consisted of cultured PBMCs, taken from culture after CMV antigen stimulation. The CDR3 coding sequence is TGTGCCAGCAGTTTTAGCGGGAACCACGGGGAGCTGTTTTTT. Protein product: CASSFSGNHGELFF.